This T cell receptor beta chain is from a study of T cell responses to AZD1222 COVID-19 vaccine. Findings and limits, study-wide: The repertoires were collected only after the peak T cell response.

Generated by immunoSEQ multiplex PCR, the TCRdb table keeps only in-frame clones and is missing some. There are some 180,000 clones in the sample; roughly 92% occur only once, and 3.6% lies in the top ten. The CDR3 totals 14 residues. Germline V lookup: CDR1 SGHVS, CDR2 FQNEAQ. The junction had 5 bases not matched to a gene; V was cut back by 5 bases and J by 4 bases. On this clone itself: Its antigen is as yet unknown.

The sequencing used peripheral blood, collected 28 days after the second dose of the MenACWY control vaccine. The receptor was derived from an adult who received the MenACWY meningococcal vaccine as a control. J is TRBJ1-2 and V is TRBV7-8; 9 bases map to TRBD1. CDR3 loop: CASSPGQGGYGYTF. The CDR3 nucleotides read TGTGCCAGCAGCCCGGGACAGGGAGGCTATGGCTACACCTTC.